Sequencing of this T cell receptor beta chain was carried out in a study of blood T cell repertoires in COVID-19. Here immunoSEQ multiplex PCR was the method, and the copy in TCRdb shows in-frame clones only, minus some. The sample has about 120,000 clones; around nine tenths are singletons. Sequencing was done on a sample of peripheral blood. The source of this sequence is a woman aged 45-60 years with acute or convalescent COVID-19.

Written as DNA, the CDR3 is TGTGCCAGCAGTGATTACCGGGACACCGAAGAGACCCAGTACTTC. It is translated as CASSDYRDTEETQYF. The rearrangement links TRBV25-1 to TRBJ2-5; possibly TRBD1 for D (6 bases). Germline V gene lookup returns CDR1 MGHDK and CDR2 SYGVNS. V lost 3 bases and J 3 bases, leaving 14 bases between the germline ends. The CDR3 consists of 15 residues.